This is a list of T cell receptor beta chains from one sample in a study of T cell responses to AZD1222 COVID-19 vaccine. Clones were sequenced by immunoSEQ multiplex PCR, and TCRdb holds only the in-frame ones, with some missing. Of roughly 180,000 clones in the sample, 94% were seen once. The sample here was peripheral blood, taken on day 0 of AZD1222 vaccination. Receptors originate from an adult in good health. Both conserved end residues are part of each CDR3. The D gene is left open where the match is weak. Expanded clones are given a class, and other clones once, few, many or no size at all.

NA,TRBJ2-1,once,TRBV11-2,TGTGCCAGCAGCTCGATTGCCTCTAAGAGGGGTGAGCAGTTCTTC,CASSSIASKRGEQFF
NA,TRBJ2-7,NA,TRBV10-3,TGTGCCATCAGTGACACCCAGGACCGGGTGTACGAGCAGTACTTC,CAISDTQDRVYEQYF
TRBD1,TRBJ1-2,once,TRBV30,TGTGCCTGGAGTGCGCCGACAGGGGGCGGCTATGGCTACACCTTC,CAWSAPTGGGYGYTF
TRBD1,TRBJ2-1,once,TRBV6-2/TRBV6-3,TGTGCCAGCAGCCTCCGGGACAGCTCCTACAATGAGCAGTTCTTC,CASSLRDSSYNEQFF
NA,TRBJ1-2,NA,TRBV5-4,TGTGCCAGCAGCTTGGCTATGTCAGGGCATGGCTACACCTTC,CASSLAMSGHGYTF
NA,TRBJ1-1,NA,TRBV9,TGTGCCAGCAGCGTTGGACAGATGAACACTGAAGCTTTCTTT,CASSVGQMNTEAFF
NA,TRBJ1-1,NA,TRBV11-2,TGTGCCAGCAGCTCCGGGTGGTCCGCTGAAGCTTTCTTT,CASSSGWSAEAFF
TRBD1,TRBJ1-1,NA,TRBV3-1/TRBV3-2,TGTGCCAGCAGCCAACCCCCCGGGACAGGGGGCACTGAAGCTTTCTTT,CASSQPPGTGGTEAFF
NA,TRBJ1-1,NA,TRBV25-1,TGTGCCAGTACACGGGGGGCTTTCTTT,CASTRGAFF
NA,TRBJ2-1,NA,TRBV27,TGTGCCAGCAGTTCGGGACTCCGAAACTACAATGGGCAGTTCTTC,CASSSGLRNYNGQFF
TRBD1,TRBJ1-2,NA,TRBV5-1,TGCGCCAGCAGCTTGGATCCGGGACAGGGCCTAGATTTATATGGCTACACCTTC,CASSLDPGQGLDLYGYTF
NA,TRBJ2-2,NA,TRBV7-3,TGTGCCAGCAGCAACGGGGAACGAGGCGGGGAGCTGTTTTTT,CASSNGERGGELFF
NA,TRBJ1-1,NA,TRBV14,TGTGCCAGCAGCCCCCCCTGGGCGGGGGGGACTGAAGCTTTCTTT,CASSPPWAGGTEAFF
NA,TRBJ2-5,NA,TRBV7-2,TGTGCCAGCAGCTTAGTTGTCGGACTCCAAGAGACCCAGTACTTC,CASSLVVGLQETQYF
NA,TRBJ1-6,NA,TRBV27,TGTGCCAGCAAGGCCGGGCCACCATATTCACCCCTCCACTTT,CASKAGPPYSPLHF
NA,TRBJ2-3,few,TRBV25-1,TGTGCCAGCACCAACCGGCCCGATACGCAGTATTTT,CASTNRPDTQYF
NA,TRBJ1-6,NA,TRBV6-5,TGTGCCACCGAGAGGGGATATATGGATAATTCACCCCTCCACTTT,CATERGYMDNSPLHF
NA,TRBJ1-1,NA,TRBV7-2,TGTGCCAGCAGCCCAACTAGGATGAACACTGAAGCTTTCTTT,CASSPTRMNTEAFF
NA,TRBJ2-7,NA,TRBV5-1,TGCGCCAGCAGAAGCTCCGGGACAACGAACGAGCAGTACTTC,CASRSSGTTNEQYF
TRBD2,TRBJ2-1,NA,TRBV30,TGTGCCGGACACCGAGCTGTGGTAGGGGGACTAGGGCAGTTCTTC,CAGHRAVVGGLGQFF
TRBD1,TRBJ2-1,NA,TRBV28,TGTGCCAGCACCCCCAGGGGACAGGGTAGTAATGAGCAGTTCTTC,CASTPRGQGSNEQFF
TRBD1,TRBJ1-1,NA,TRBV15,TGTGCCACCAGCAGGGGGGACAGGGGTAGGAACACTGAAGCTTTCTTT,CATSRGDRGRNTEAFF
TRBD2,TRBJ2-3,NA,TRBV27,TGTGCCAGCACCCAGGGACTAGCGGGAGCTATTAGCACAGATACGCAGTATTTT,CASTQGLAGAISTDTQYF
NA,TRBJ1-6,NA,TRBV27,TGTGCCAGCAGTCTCAGGGGTTACGATTCACCCCTCCACTTT,CASSLRGYDSPLHF
TRBD2,TRBJ2-3,NA,TRBV7-9,TGTGCCAGCAGCTTTCAGGAGAGCGGGAGAGCAGATACGCAGTATTTT,CASSFQESGRADTQYF
NA,TRBJ2-7,NA,TRBV7-2,TGTGCCAGCAGGGAGGATTCCCGCCGAATCTACGAGCAGTACTTC,CASREDSRRIYEQYF
NA,TRBJ1-5,NA,TRBV28,TGTGCCAGCAGTTTATGGGGGGGTGGCGGCAATCAGCCCCAGCATTTT,CASSLWGGGGNQPQHF
TRBD1,TRBJ2-5,once,TRBV23-1,TGCGCCAGCAGTGGGGGACAGGGGGCAGAAGAGACCCAGTACTTC,CASSGGQGAEETQYF
NA,TRBJ2-1,NA,TRBV7-8,TGTGCCAGCAGCACAAGCCGACAGAGCTCCTACAATGAGCAGTTCTTC,CASSTSRQSSYNEQFF
NA,TRBJ2-5,NA,TRBV6-5,TGTGCCAGCAGTTACCCTACTGACGGCCAGGGGGAGACCCAGTACTTC,CASSYPTDGQGETQYF
NA,TRBJ2-7,NA,TRBV6-5,TGTGCCAGCAGTTCGGGACGTCGAGAGCAGTACTTC,CASSSGRREQYF
NA,TRBJ2-7,NA,TRBV4-1,TGCGCCAGCAGCGAGGGACCATACGAGCAGTACTTC,CASSEGPYEQYF